The 19 T cell receptor beta chains below were found in one sample sequenced in a study of regulatory T cells in long-lasting Graves disease. Time point here: newly diagnosed GD, antithyroid drugs for less than 3 months. Making the TCR library involved RNA that had been extracted from PBMCs. Through Arm-PCR of CDR3 regions and iRepertoire HTBI primers, TCR beta libraries were built. From the multiplex PCR reads, TCRdb called clonotypes with MiXCR, one entry per CDR3 protein. This sample has some 500,000 distinct CDR3 sequences, with about 16% found just once. The sample was also reused in another study, on T cells in Graves' hyperthyroidism and ophthalmopathy.

The source was peripheral blood mononuclear cells (PBMCs), collected at new diagnosis, from a patient treated with antithyroid drugs. All receptors derive from a woman aged 40-65 years with Graves disease.

The table lists this clonotype with a few counts. The CDR3 loop reads CSAGPQRGAGATQYF. In DNA form, the CDR3 reads TGCAGTGCTGGGCCCCAGCGGGGGGCGGGGGCGACCCAGTACTTC. The V and J genes are TRBV20-1 and TRBJ2-5, with TRBD2 identical over 9 bases. CDR1 DFQATT and CDR2 SNEGSKA come from the germline V gene (reference sequence). The CDR3 length is 15 residues. The V segment lost 5 bases and the J segment 7 bases; nucleotides outside the gene matches: 14.

This clonotype was seen at least ten times. The chain joins TRBV7-8 to TRBJ2-3; D is tentatively TRBD1 or TRBD2 (5 bases each). Germline V gene lookup returns CDR1 SGHVS and CDR2 FQNEAQ. The CDR3 is made up of 15 amino acids. Trimming cost V 4 bases and J 1 base, with 12 bases left between them. The CDR3 DNA is TGTGCCAGCAGCTCGGAGAGGGACGGCACAGATACGCAGTATTTT. Protein sequence: CASSSERDGTDTQYF.

This clonotype was seen ten or more times. The CDR3 reads CASSQVGGAYEQYF. As DNA, the CDR3 is TGCGCCAGCAGCCAAGTCGGGGGGGCCTACGAGCAGTACTTC. V is TRBV4-1 and J is TRBJ2-7; 8 bases map to TRBD2. The CDR3 is made up of 14 amino acids. Unmatched junction bases numbered 1, after V lost 1 base and J lost 2 bases. The germline CDR1 and CDR2 sequences are MGHRA and YSYEKL.

The V gene is TRBV15, the J gene TRBJ1-4; D might be TRBD1 (5 bases). This CDR3 region has 18 residues. V lost 4 bases, J lost 7 bases, and 25 bases lay in between. Germline CDR1 LNHNV, CDR2 YYDKDF (reference sequence). The CDR3 DNA is TGTGCCACCAGCAACCGGGCCATGGGGGTGGGTTTCGGTGAAAAACTGTTTTTT. This sequence encodes CATSNRAMGVGFGEKLFF.

The gene calls are TRBV20-1 and TRBJ1-2; D call uncertain. The CDR3 runs 12 residues. The V and J ends lost 3 bases and 3 bases respectively, with 8 bases between them. Germline V gene lookup returns CDR1 DFQATT and CDR2 SNEGSKA (reference sequence). CDR3 in DNA: TGCAGTGCTAGTTTGGGAGACTATGGCTACACCTTC. This gives the protein CSASLGDYGYTF.

This clonotype was observed a few times. The chain couples TRBV6-2 or TRBV6-3 to TRBJ1-4; 7 nucleotides line up with TRBD1. Germline V gene lookup returns CDR1 MNHEY and CDR2 SVGEGT. V was clipped by 8 bases and J by 8 bases; unmatched bases: 8. This CDR3 contains 13 residues. The CDR3 sequence is CASRPGGREKLFF. For the CDR3, the DNA is TGTGCCAGCCGGCCAGGGGGAAGGGAAAAACTGTTTTTT.

The table lists this clonotype with many counts. V and J are TRBV10-3 and TRBJ1-2, with 9 bases matching TRBD1. Unmatched junction bases numbered 7, after V lost 5 bases and J lost 6 bases. Per the germline V gene, CDR1 is ENHRY and CDR2 is SYGVKD. The CDR3 is 14 residues long. The CDR3 loop reads CAISLTGGDNGYTF. CDR3 coding DNA: TGTGCCATCAGTTTGACAGGGGGAGATAATGGCTACACCTTC.

About this clonotype itself: It may be a read error: a sequence one base away is much more abundant. CDR3 in amino acids: CAWSVDQAGQPQHF. The CDR3 DNA reads as TGTGCCTGGAGTGTTGACCAGGCGGGTCAGCCCCAGCATTTT. The rearrangement links TRBV30 to TRBJ1-5; the D is unclear. Germline CDR1 reads GTSNPN; CDR2 reads SVGIG (reference sequence). The CDR3 runs to 14 residues. V was cut by 0 bases and J by 6 bases, with 12 bases left in between.

This sequence joins TRBV3-1 and TRBJ2-2; D ambiguous. Germline-derived CDR1 and CDR2 are LGHDT and YNNKEL (reference sequence). V was shortened by 5 bases and J by 5 bases, with 9 bases between the two germline ends. The CDR3 runs 13 residues. Here the CDR3 reads CASSVLTTGELFF. DNA of the CDR3: TGTGCCAGCAGCGTGTTAACGACCGGGGAGCTGTTTTTT.

This clonotype was detected many times. The chain couples TRBV6-1 to TRBJ2-5; 7 positions agree with TRBD1. Germline assignment: CDR1 MNHNS and CDR2 SASEGT. The CDR3 runs to 15 residues. V shed 4 bases, J shed 0 bases, and the junction held 5 bases outside the gene matches. This chain's CDR3 is CASSVSTGHQETQYF. CDR3 bases: TGTGCCAGCAGTGTTTCGACAGGGCACCAAGAGACCCAGTACTTC.

This clonotype was counted between two and nine times. The chain carries TRBV20-1 and TRBJ2-1; TRBD2 agrees at 14 bases. Germline assignment: CDR1 DFQATT and CDR2 SNEGSKA (reference sequence). V gave up 2 bases and J gave up 4 bases; unmatched junction bases: 4. There are 16 residues in the CDR3. The CDR3, as DNA: TGCAGTGCTAGATCGACTAGCGGGGGGGCATACAATGAGCAGTTCTTC. It yields the protein CSARSTSGGAYNEQFF.

This chain connects TRBV5-1 to TRBJ2-7, with 7 bases lining up with TRBD1. V shed 5 bases, J shed 2 bases, and the junction held 7 bases outside the gene matches. CDR1 and CDR2 from the germline V gene are SGHRS and YFSETQ. The CDR3 spans 14 residues. CDR3 nucleotides: TGCGCCAGCAGACCGGAGACAGGGACCTACGAGCAGTACTTC. Translating it yields CASRPETGTYEQYF. The full variable domain, in which reference TRBV5-1 and TRBJ2-7 provide the parts outside the CDR3, is KAGVTQTPRYLIKTRGQQVTLSCSPISGHRSVSWYQQTPGQGLQFLFEYFSETQRNKGNFPGRFSGRQFSNSRSEMNVSTLELGDSALYLCASRPETGTYEQYFGPGTRLTVT.

V is TRBV4-1 and J is TRBJ1-5, with no clear D. The ends were cut back, 0 bases at V and 4 bases at J, with 13 bases in the middle. The CDR3 is 16 amino acids. Germline loops: CDR1 MGHRA, CDR2 YSYEKL. The DNA of the CDR3 is TGCGCCAGCAGCCAAGAATGGGGAGCGGGGAATCAGCCCCAGCATTTT. Its translation is CASSQEWGAGNQPQHF.

This clonotype has at least ten counts. The rearrangement links TRBV12-3 or TRBV12-4 to TRBJ1-3, with D unclear. This CDR3 has 14 residues. V lost 6 bases and J lost 3, with 12 bases in between. The CDR3 region has the DNA TGTGCCAGCAGACTTACGGAGAATGGAAACACCATATATTTT. Translation: CASRLTENGNTIYF.

The chain combines TRBV6-2 or TRBV6-3 with TRBJ1-4; D unresolved. The V end lost 2 bases, the J end lost 3 bases, and 7 bases lay between the germline ends. The CDR3 length is 14 residues. Germline V gene lookup returns CDR1 MNHEY and CDR2 SVGEGT. The CDR3 bases are TGTGCCAGCAGTTACGACCAGTCTAATGAAAAACTGTTTTTT. Protein sequence: CASSYDQSNEKLFF.

The V call is TRBV2, the J call TRBJ2-7; D not certain. The germline V and J ends were trimmed by 4 bases and 2 bases, with 6 bases remaining between them. The CDR3 is 12 amino acids. Per the germline V gene, CDR1 is SNHLY and CDR2 is FYNNEI. In nucleotides, the CDR3 is TGTGCCAGCAGTGCTCGGGCCTACGAGCAGTACTTC. Encoded protein: CASSARAYEQYF. Using reference TRBV2 and TRBJ2-7 for the parts outside the CDR3, the full variable domain is EPEVTQTPSHQVTQMGQEVILRCVPISNHLYFYWYRQILGQKVEFLVSFYNNEISEKSEIFDDQFSVERPDGSNFTLKIRSTKLEDSAMYFCASSARAYEQYFGPGTRLTVT.

V and J are TRBV9 and TRBJ2-1; 7 bases fit TRBD1. V dropped 1 base and J dropped 0; count of bases not matched to a gene: 16. This CDR3 is 20 amino acids long. Per the germline V gene, CDR1 is SGDLS and CDR2 is YYNGEE. In DNA, the CDR3 is TGTGCCAGCAGCGTACTCCCACCTCGACAGGGCCTAAGCTCCTACAATGAGCAGTTCTTC. Protein: CASSVLPPRQGLSSYNEQFF.

This clonotype was counted between two and nine times. A much larger clone sits a single nucleotide away, making a read error possible. The CDR3 region has the DNA TGTGCCAGCAGCGGAGATGGGCTAATTCAGTTATTC. This codes for CASSGDGLIQLF. The genes are TRBV7-9 and TRBJ2-1, with D uncertain. The germline gives CDR1 SEHNR, CDR2 FQNEAQ (reference sequence). The length of the CDR3 is 12 residues.

As concerns this clonotype: A read error may produce the germline difference seen at one junction end. The chain has TRBV28 and TRBJ1-2; a possible D gene is TRBD1 (6 bases). CDR1 is MDHEN and CDR2 is SYDVKM in the germline V gene. This CDR3 spans 14 amino acids. DNA for the CDR3: TGTGCCAGCAGTTTAGGGGGCGCTAACTATGGCCACACCTTC. Translating it yields CASSLGGANYGHTF.